This T cell receptor (beta chain) was sequenced for a study of T-cell memory formation after mild COVID-19. The wider study: TCR clusters were mostly donor specific.

This clonotype turned up a few times. The germline V gene encodes CDR1 MGHRA and CDR2 YSYEKL. This CDR3 comprises 13 residues. Deletions cut 0 bases from V and 9 bases from J, with 9 bases between. TCRdb passed the 5' RACE reads through MiXCR, listing each CDR3 protein once. This sample has more than 250,000 distinct CDR3 sequences, with around 15% found just once. This clonotype originated in a man between 18 and 35 years old who had mild COVID-19 (a few samples of this study predate the infection). Cell type and time point are not known. The chain employs TRBV4-1 and TRBJ2-4; TRBD2 might be the D (5 bases). Sequences were obtained from PBMCs or a T cell subset sorted from them (not recorded which). CDR3 sequence: CASSQEGRGIQYF. The CDR3, as DNA: TGCGCCAGCAGCCAAGAAGGACGGGGCATTCAGTACTTC.